The 14 T cell receptor beta chains given below trace back to one sample, sequenced in a study of T cell responses to AZD1222 COVID-19 vaccine. Clones were read by immunoSEQ multiplex PCR, and TCRdb kept only the in-frame ones, dropping some. The repertoire holds about 180,000 clones, 85% to 95% seen once, with roughly 1.9% in the top ten. This material consisted of peripheral blood, taken 28 days after the second AZD1222 dose. The origin of the receptors is an adult who received the AZD1222 COVID-19 vaccine.

CDR3 nucleotide sequence: TGTGCCACCGACAGGAAGAATCCCTACGAGCAGTACTTC. Translated: CATDRKNPYEQYF. The V gene is TRBV2, the J gene TRBJ2-7, with D possibly matching TRBD1 (6 bases). The ends were cut back, 10 bases at V and 2 bases at J, with 15 bases in the middle. Looked up from germline, CDR1 is SNHLY and CDR2 is FYNNEI. CDR3 length equals 13 residues.

J is TRBJ1-1 and V is TRBV2; maybe TRBD1 (6 bases). Trimming took off 7 bases at V and 1 base at J, with 10 bases between the two ends. CDR3 length equals 13 residues. Germline loops: CDR1 SNHLY, CDR2 FYNNEI. The CDR3 here is CASTGAQNTEAFF. The DNA for the CDR3 is TGTGCCAGCACAGGGGCCCAGAACACTGAAGCTTTCTTT.

V gene TRBV7-3 combines with J gene TRBJ1-1, with no clear D. Germline V gene sequence: CDR1 SGHTA, CDR2 FQGTGA. This CDR3 region has 15 residues. The V and J ends lost 4 bases and 1 base respectively, with 13 bases between them. Here the CDR3 DNA reads TGTGCCAGCAGCTCCTCGGGCAGCCCGAACACTGAAGCTTTCTTT. This gives the protein CASSSSGSPNTEAFF.

The rearrangement uses TRBV18 and TRBJ2-7, with D perhaps matching TRBD1 or TRBD2 (5 bases each). This CDR3 spans 13 amino acids. Per germline, CDR1 KGHSH and CDR2 LQKENI. Trimming took off 6 bases at V and 7 bases at J, with 16 bases between the two ends. The CDR3 region has the DNA TGTGCCAGCTCCCCAGGGAGATCCGTAGAGCAGTACTTC. Its protein product is CASSPGRSVEQYF.

The V and J genes are TRBV30 and TRBJ2-3; 7 nucleotides align to TRBD1. Per the germline V gene, CDR1 is GTSNPN and CDR2 is SVGIG (reference sequence). This CDR3 spans 15 amino acids. J was trimmed by 0 bases and V by 0 bases; bases with no gene match: 3. Here the CDR3 DNA reads TGTGCCTGGAGTGTAGGGGGCCCTAGCACAGATACGCAGTATTTT. It translates to CAWSVGGPSTDTQYF.

The chain uses TRBV27 and TRBJ2-2, with TRBD2 matching 12 bases. Germline V gene data show CDR1 as MNHEY and CDR2 as SMNVEV (reference sequence). Losses at the gene ends were 0 bases for V and 4 bases for J; bases not matched to a gene: 6. The CDR3 has 18 amino acids. Here the CDR3 DNA reads TGTGCCAGCAGTTTATCTCTAGCGGGGGGGCCGGGCACCGGGGAGCTGTTTTTT. Translating it yields CASSLSLAGGPGTGELFF.

The chain links TRBV7-9 to TRBJ1-2; TRBD1 aligns across 10 bases. This CDR3 comprises 14 residues. Germline V lookup: CDR1 SEHNR, CDR2 FQNEAQ (reference sequence). The V segment lost 5 bases and the J segment 6 bases; nucleotides outside the gene matches: 6. The chain's CDR3 is CASSETGGFDGYTF. Written as DNA, the CDR3 is TGTGCCAGCAGCGAGACAGGGGGCTTTGATGGCTACACCTTC.

The genes are TRBV10-1 and TRBJ1-1; D possibly corresponds to TRBD1 (5 bases). The CDR3 contains 14 residues. Trimming removed 2 bases from V and 11 bases from J, with 18 bases in between. Germline V CDR1 and CDR2: WNHNN, SYGVQD (reference sequence). The CDR3 DNA is TGCGCCAGCAGTGAGGATACAGGCAGAGTAAGGGCTTTCTTT. This gives the protein CASSEDTGRVRAFF.

The chain uses TRBV6-6 and TRBJ2-7; D possibly corresponds to TRBD1 (6 bases). V shed 0 bases and J shed 2 bases, with 8 bases lying between them. Germline V gives CDR1 MNHNY, CDR2 SVGAGI (reference sequence). CDR3 length: 14 residues. CDR3 sequence: CASSYSGGTYEQYF. The CDR3 coding sequence is TGTGCCAGCAGTTACTCAGGGGGTACCTACGAGCAGTACTTC.

The genes are TRBV28 and TRBJ1-1; D not resolved. This CDR3 region has 15 residues. V was shortened by 5 bases and J by 4 bases, with 17 bases between the two germline ends. The germline V gene has CDR1 MDHEN and CDR2 SYDVKM. The CDR3 nucleotides read TGTGCCAGCAGTCTGCCGGGTAGGTCGATCACTGAAGCTTTCTTT. It yields the protein CASSLPGRSITEAFF.

The chain joins TRBV12-3 or TRBV12-4 to TRBJ2-1; either TRBD1 or TRBD2 may supply D (5 bases each). The CDR3 sequence is 13 residues long. Trimming stripped 6 bases from V and 8 bases from J, with 14 bases between. The CDR3 protein is CASSWGPQDEQFF. The CDR3 nucleotides read TGTGCCAGCAGCTGGGGACCCCAAGATGAGCAGTTCTTC.

This rearrangement joins TRBV7-9 to TRBJ2-7; 10 bases align to TRBD2. V trimming: 4 bases; J trimming: 0 bases; junction bases outside the gene matches: 9. CDR1 and CDR2 (germline): SEHNR, FQNEAQ (reference sequence). The CDR3 covers 17 residues. CDR3 DNA sequence: TGTGCCAGCAGCTCGAGGCTAGCGGGGGCCCTCTCCTACGAGCAGTACTTC. It specifies CASSSRLAGALSYEQYF.

This rearrangement joins TRBV6-2 or TRBV6-3 to TRBJ2-1; D call uncertain. In germline, CDR1 is MNHEY, CDR2 SVGEGT. V lost 6 bases and J 6 bases, leaving 18 bases between the germline ends. The CDR3 length is 15 residues. The CDR3 sequence: CASSSPGPLSNEQFF. In DNA form, the CDR3 reads TGTGCCAGCAGCAGCCCTGGGCCCCTCAGCAATGAGCAGTTCTTC.

The chain couples TRBV7-9 to TRBJ2-3; TRBD1 or TRBD2 may be the D gene (5 bases each). Trimming shortened V by 0 bases and J by 4 bases, and 11 bases separated the two germline ends. This CDR3 region has 15 residues. CDR1 and CDR2 (germline): SEHNR, FQNEAQ (reference sequence). The CDR3 protein is CASSLAGVVADTQYF. CDR3 bases: TGTGCCAGCAGCTTAGCGGGGGTAGTGGCAGATACGCAGTATTTT.